This T cell receptor beta chain was sequenced for a study of blood T cells in healthy people across ages. Study results and limitations: Both higher diversity and more naive CD4+ cells marked long-lived donors when set against aged donors.

Combining a sample-barcoded 5' primer with a J-beta primer mix, a second PCR ran for 7 to 11 cycles. From the 5' RACE reads, TCRdb called clonotypes with MiXCR, one entry per CDR3 protein. The sample lists about 1.8 million distinct CDR3 sequences, around half occurring once. Turning to this clonotype: The antigen is not known.

Germline-derived CDR1 and CDR2 are MNHEY and SVGEGT. This CDR3 is built from 14 residues. Between the trimmed V and J ends, which lost 7 bases and 11 bases, there was a span of 23 bases. Specimen: blood. This chain links TRBV6-2 or TRBV6-3 with TRBJ2-5; no clear D gene. The receptor was derived from a middle-aged woman in good health. The chain's CDR3 is CASTQTYSYNEQYF. As DNA, the CDR3 is TGTGCCAGCACCCAGACTTATTCCTACAATGAGCAGTACTTC.